Below, 13 T cell receptor beta chains from the same sample are listed, as sequenced in a study of cytomegalovirus exposure and HLA in healthy donors. Use of 60 Vbeta and 13 Jbeta primers characterized the PCR. Measured with immunoSEQ multiplex PCR; TCRdb has only the in-frame clones, and not every one. This sample lists around 30,000 clones; its ten largest clones have 0.71%. Material: PBMCs. The receptors come from a man between 25 and 39 years old in good health and CMV-seronegative.

The DNA of the CDR3 is TGTGCCAGCAGCTTAGGAGGACAGGGGCGGAACGAGCAGTACTTC. Translating it yields CASSLGGQGRNEQYF. V is TRBV7-2 and J is TRBJ2-7; TRBD1 agrees at 9 bases. CDR3 length: 15 residues. After removal of 1 base from V and 5 bases from J, the junction contained 6 bases not matched to a gene. Germline CDR1 SGHTA, CDR2 FQGNSA.

CDR3 sequence (DNA): TGCGCCGGAGCGGTGCTGGGGACTAATGAAAAACTGTTTTTT. It specifies CAGAVLGTNEKLFF. The chain has TRBV10-1 and TRBJ1-4; D gene ambiguous. The V and J ends lost 11 bases and 2 bases respectively, with 15 bases between them. Germline V gene lookup returns CDR1 WNHNN and CDR2 SYGVQD (reference sequence). The CDR3 is 14 residues long.

V gene TRBV7-2 combines with J gene TRBJ1-5, with 7 bases identical to TRBD1. The CDR3 consists of 13 residues. J gave up 7 bases and V 5 bases, and 5 bases lay outside the gene matches. CDR1 SGHTA and CDR2 FQGNSA come from the germline V gene. The CDR3 here is CASSHEGAQPQHF. CDR3 sequence (DNA): TGTGCCAGCAGCCACGAGGGGGCCCAGCCCCAGCATTTT.

The chain has TRBV6-1 and TRBJ2-5; D is perhaps TRBD1 (6 bases). The germline V and J ends were trimmed by 6 bases and 5 bases, with 7 bases remaining between them. The CDR3 sequence is 11 residues long. The germline V gene encodes CDR1 MNHNS and CDR2 SASEGT. CDR3 in amino acids: CASRRGETQYF. The CDR3, as DNA: TGTGCCAGCAGGAGGGGGGAGACCCAGTACTTC.

The rearrangement uses TRBV27 and TRBJ2-3; 8 bases are a match to TRBD1. This CDR3 region has 14 residues. Germline lookup yields CDR1 MNHEY and CDR2 SMNVEV (reference sequence). V shed 6 bases, J shed 4 bases, and the junction held 6 bases outside the gene matches. CDR3 sequence (DNA): TGTGCCAGCAGGTGGACAGGGCATGCAGATACGCAGTATTTT. It encodes CASRWTGHADTQYF.

J is TRBJ2-5 and V is TRBV4-2; D is unresolved. The CDR3 totals 15 residues. The germline V gene encodes CDR1 LGHNA and CDR2 YNFKEQ. V was trimmed by 1 base and J by 3 bases, leaving 12 bases between them. CDR3 in DNA: TGTGCCAGCAGCCAAGCTGCACACGCCAAAGAGACCCAGTACTTC. Protein: CASSQAAHAKETQYF.

The chain couples TRBV6-4 to TRBJ2-2; D perhaps matches TRBD2 (5 bases). With 8 bases removed from V and 4 bases from J, the gap between germline ends came to 14 bases. Germline V CDR1 and CDR2: MRHNA, SNTAGT. The CDR3 spans 14 residues. CDR3 region: CASSRRRGTGELFF. In DNA form, the CDR3 reads TGTGCCAGCTCACGACGACGGGGCACCGGGGAGCTGTTTTTT.

This rearrangement joins TRBV2 to TRBJ2-3; 9 nucleotides agree with TRBD1. The CDR3 consists of 14 residues. The J segment lost 4 bases and the V segment lost 9 bases, leaving 8 bases of the junction unmatched. The V gene's germline CDR1 is SNHLY and CDR2 FYNNEI. The CDR3 loop is CARGQGISADTQYF. CDR3 DNA: TGTGCCAGGGGACAGGGAATATCCGCAGATACGCAGTATTTT.

The chain employs TRBV6-4 and TRBJ1-5; D ambiguous. With 3 bases removed from V and 3 bases from J, the gap between germline ends came to 12 bases. Germline loops: CDR1 MRHNA, CDR2 SNTAGT. There are 15 residues in the CDR3. Here the CDR3 DNA reads TGTGCCAGCAGTGAGACACCTTACGCCAATCAGCCCCAGCATTTT. It yields the protein CASSETPYANQPQHF.

The V call is TRBV9, the J call TRBJ2-2; 11 bases map to TRBD2. Germline V gives CDR1 SGDLS, CDR2 YYNGEE. The CDR3 runs 15 residues. V gave up 2 bases and J gave up 8 bases; unmatched junction bases: 5. DNA for the CDR3: TGTGCCAGCAGCGTTAGCGGGGGGGCCGCGGGGGAGCTGTTTTTT. Protein sequence: CASSVSGGAAGELFF.

The chain recombines TRBV5-6 with TRBJ2-3; perhaps TRBD1 as D (5 bases). CDR1 and CDR2 (germline): SGHDT, YYEEEE. V shed 6 bases and J shed 0 bases, with 14 bases lying between them. This CDR3 is 15 amino acids long. The CDR3 DNA follows: TGTGCCAGCACCTACGACAGAATTAGCACAGATACGCAGTATTTT. Its protein product is CASTYDRISTDTQYF.

This rearrangement joins TRBV7-2 to TRBJ1-1; D unclear. Germline loops: CDR1 SGHTA, CDR2 FQGNSA. The CDR3 is 15 residues long. Trimming removed 5 bases from V and 0 bases from J, with 13 bases in between. CDR3 nucleotide sequence: TGTGCCAGCAGCCTACGCGGGCTACTGAACACTGAAGCTTTCTTT. This encodes CASSLRGLLNTEAFF.

V usage is TRBV6-1 and J usage is TRBJ1-1; D ambiguous. V lost 1 base, J lost 6 bases, and 12 bases lay in between. The length of the CDR3 is 14 residues. Germline assignment: CDR1 MNHNS and CDR2 SASEGT. The CDR3 DNA follows: TGTGCCAGCAGTGAAGTTGCAACGCGGGCTGAAGCTTTCTTT. Its translation is CASSEVATRAEAFF.